This T cell receptor beta chain was recorded in a study of vaccination and CD4 T cells after COVID-19 (dated by TCRdb to 2021 to 2024). Concerning the study at large: Convalescent patients had a positive SARS-CoV-2 result on nasal swab PCR, and of these patients, nine had mild disease and one had severe disease. The cultures were stimulated with overlapping spike peptide pools from SARS-CoV-2 and from the common cold coronaviruses HCoV-NL63, HCoV-OC43 and HCoV-229E. As controls, cultures received a CEFX viral epitope pool (the positive control), an HIV-1 Nef peptide pool (the negative control), or no peptide at all. The spike-specific CD4+ TCR repertoire was compared before and after mRNA vaccination in nine to ten COVID-19 convalescent patients and a few infection-naive healthy vaccine recipients. Two doses of either the Pfizer-BioNTech BNT162b2 vaccine (n=8) or the Moderna mRNA-1273 vaccine (n=2) were administered to participants. The time from the second vaccine dose to post-vaccine blood sampling had a median of roughly 77 days and ranged from about 12 to 250 days. Post-COVID blood samples from convalescent patients were collected a median of approximately 93 days after diagnosis, with a range of 35 to 161 days. The convalescent cohort comprised six males and four females, including two Hispanic individuals, seven Caucasians, two Asians and one multiracial person.

Inclusive of the bounding cysteine and phenylalanine, the CDR3 is 16 residues long. Only CDR3 DNA is held: 48 bases, read in frame from base 1. The junction carries 16 bases between V and J, which are trimmed by 6 bases and 1 base respectively. Based on the germline V gene, the CDR1 and CDR2 sequences are ENHRY and SYGVKD. The receptor library was made with PCR. At the Johns Hopkins FTIC core, DNA from the cultured CD4+ T cells underwent TCR sequencing with the Oncomine TCR Beta short-read assay. Genomic DNA was extracted from the cultured CD4+ T cells with the QIAamp micro DNA kit. Oncomine TCR Beta libraries from cultured CD4+ T cells were pooled with unique dual indexes and sequenced on an Illumina iSeq 100. In the authors' own workflow: Non-productive sequences were filtered out, and CDR3s that did not start with C, did not end with F or W, or were shorter than 7 amino acids were discarded. Antigen-specific clonotypes were identified using the MANAFEST web application through comparison of peptide-stimulated wells with reference and other culture wells. An FDR below 0.05, an odds ratio above 5, and a productive frequency above 0.1% in at least two of three replicate wells were required for clones to be considered positive. Clonotypes that were significantly expanded in both SARS-CoV-2 spike wells and at least one common cold coronavirus spike condition were defined as cross-reactive. Similarity between CDR3 sequences was evaluated in R version 3.6.1 using Levenshtein distances (stringdist) and unrooted phylogenetic trees (ape). Clones were called with MiXCR by TCRdb after fastp trimmed the public reads at Q25, and only in-frame beta chains were retained. Each entry is one CDR3 protein sequence, shown with its most common DNA and genes. In this record, the V and J calls reflect TCRdb's handling and not the investigators' own analysis. Recorded for this sample are around 13,000 distinct CDR3 sequences; about a third of them occurred a single time. 12% of the sample belongs to the ten largest clones.

The treatment or condition label on this specimen signifies: approximately nine-day PBMC culture with coronavirus spike peptide pools or control peptides (ViraFEST assay). The ViraFEST assay was used in the study, in which antigen-specific T cells were expanded with peptide pools and expanded clonotypes were subsequently identified by TCR sequencing. Positive SARS-CoV-2 PCR tests in the convalescent patients dated from March to December 2020, before Alpha, Beta and Delta variants emerged in the United States. Each well held around 1.9 million PBMCs cultured with 9 to 10 ug/ml peptide pools in IMDM containing approximately 5% human AB serum and 9.5 to 10 IU/ml IL-2. On days 3 and 7, half of the culture medium was replaced with fresh IL-2-containing medium. After approximately 11 days of culture, CD4+ T cells were isolated by negative selection with the EasySep CD4+ T cell isolation kit. PBMCs were separated from whole blood using Ficoll-Paque Plus gradient centrifugation and then either used fresh or cryopreserved at -140C. In general, triplicate wells were set up for every culture condition.

As for this clonotype: Its recognized antigen is unknown. Within one base of it there is no much larger clone, and no base qualities were kept.

The investigation overall reported the following: The median count of SARS-CoV-2-reactive clonotypes went up from around 23 after infection to 38 after vaccination, although the change was not significant. In convalescent patients, nearly all vaccine-specific clones (304 of 307) were found to be mono-reactive for SARS-CoV-2 spike rather than cross-reactive with common cold coronaviruses. Relatively few convalescent patients were included in the study, and early timepoints after natural infection were not analyzed. In convalescent patients, a median around 90% of post-vaccine SARS-CoV-2-reactive clones were detected only after vaccination, suggesting vaccine-specific priming.

The material sequenced was CD4+ T cells from blood, cultured in vitro. The V gene is TRBV10-3 and the J gene is TRBJ2-1; the D gene is possibly TRBD1 or TRBD2, with 5 bases matching each. This TCR was recovered from a human donor who had recovered from COVID-19. The encoded CDR3 is CAISSGTAGSYNEQFF. The DNA sequence is TGTGCCATCAGCTCCGGGACCGCAGGTTCCTACAATGAGCAGTTCTTC.